This entry concerns a single T cell receptor beta chain. Its antigen is undetermined. The source of the sample is a study of cytomegalovirus exposure and HLA in healthy donors. PCR amplification relied on 60 Vbeta primers (plus 13 Jbeta primers). Repertoires were generated with immunoSEQ multiplex PCR, while TCRdb's copy carries only in-frame clones and drops some. The sample table includes tens of thousands of clones. The CDR3 sequence is 15 residues long. The J segment lost 7 bases and the V segment lost 0 bases, leaving 1 base of the junction unmatched. Germline values: CDR1 SGDLS, CDR2 YYNGEE. Notes on the study in general: Reported findings show TCR beta sequences accurately forecast HLA-A and HLA-B alleles in most subjects. Common viral pathogens (according to a later analysis) appeared linked to several of the most significant clusters.

The clonotype comes from a man younger than 35 in good health and CMV-seropositive. The sample was PBMCs. The V and J genes are TRBV9 and TRBJ2-2; TRBD2 matches at 12 bases. CDR3 amino acids: CASSVVLAGGGELFF. As DNA, the CDR3 is TGTGCCAGCAGCGTAGTACTAGCGGGAGGCGGGGAGCTGTTTTTT.